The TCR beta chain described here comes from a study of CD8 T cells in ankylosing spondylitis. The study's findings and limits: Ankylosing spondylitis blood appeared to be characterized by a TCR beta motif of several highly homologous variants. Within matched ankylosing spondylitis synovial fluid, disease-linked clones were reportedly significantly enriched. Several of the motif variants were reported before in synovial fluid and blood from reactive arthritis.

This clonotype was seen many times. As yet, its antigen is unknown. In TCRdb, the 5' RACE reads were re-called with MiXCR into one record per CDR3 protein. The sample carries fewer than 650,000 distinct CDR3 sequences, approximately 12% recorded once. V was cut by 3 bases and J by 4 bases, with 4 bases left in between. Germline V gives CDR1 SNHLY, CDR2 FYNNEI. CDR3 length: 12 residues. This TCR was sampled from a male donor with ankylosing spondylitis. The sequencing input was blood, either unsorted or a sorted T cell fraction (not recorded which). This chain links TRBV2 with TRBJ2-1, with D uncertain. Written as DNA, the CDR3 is TGTGCCAGCAGTGAGGATTACAATGAGCAGTTCTTC. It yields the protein CASSEDYNEQFF.